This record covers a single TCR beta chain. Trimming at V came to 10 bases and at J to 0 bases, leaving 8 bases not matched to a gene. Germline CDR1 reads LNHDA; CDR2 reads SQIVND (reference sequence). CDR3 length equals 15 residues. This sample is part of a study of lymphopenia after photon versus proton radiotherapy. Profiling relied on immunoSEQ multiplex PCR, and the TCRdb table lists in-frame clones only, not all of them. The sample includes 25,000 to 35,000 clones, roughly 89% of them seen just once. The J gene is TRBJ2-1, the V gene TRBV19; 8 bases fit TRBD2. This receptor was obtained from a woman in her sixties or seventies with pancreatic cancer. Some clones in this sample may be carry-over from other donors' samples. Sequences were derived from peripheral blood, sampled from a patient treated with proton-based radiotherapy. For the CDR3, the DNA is TGTGCCACAAAAAACGGGGGGGTCTCCTACAATGAGCAGTTCTTC. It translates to CATKNGGVSYNEQFF.